Listed below are T cell receptor beta chains from one sample, sequenced in a study of HIV-infected children after antiretroviral therapy interruption. TCRdb fed the 3' RACE reads into MiXCR, producing one record per CDR3 protein. The table records 70,000 to 90,000 distinct CDR3 sequences, around 6.9% of them present only once. The sample in question was CD45RA+ CD4+ T cells from PBMCs, pooled from several time points, obtained from a donor given antiretroviral therapy, either interrupted or continuous. The receptors come from a pool of human donors with HIV. Both conserved end residues are part of each CDR3. D genes are given only for firm matches. Expanded clones are given a class, and other clones once, few, many or no size at all.

cdr3_length clone_size j_call d_call v_call cdr3_nt cdr3_aa
17 - TRBJ2-7 - TRBV28 TGTGCCAGCAGTCCCGTGGGCAGGGAAGAGGTGGGTTACGAGCAGTACTTC CASSPVGREEVGYEQYF
15 many TRBJ2-4 - TRBV28 TGTGCCAGCAGCCCCGCCGGGAGTGCCAAAAACATTCAGTACTTC CASSPAGSAKNIQYF
15 - TRBJ2-7 - TRBV7-2 TGTGCCAGCATACCCCCCGGCAGGGCTTCCTACGAGCAGTACTTC CASIPPGRASYEQYF
17 many TRBJ1-2 - TRBV4-3 TGCGCCAGCAGCCAAGAGAAAGGAACAGGACACTACCATGGCTACACCTTC CASSQEKGTGHYHGYTF
15 many TRBJ2-1 - TRBV7-2 TGTGCCAGCAGCCTCCTAGCAAGTCTAGATTATGAGCAGTTCTTC CASSLLASLDYEQFF
18 - TRBJ2-7 - TRBV7-2 TGTGCCAGCAGCTTAGCGCCCACCAGGACATTGCGGTCCTACGAGCAGTACTTC CASSLAPTRTLRSYEQYF
17 many TRBJ2-5 TRBD2 TRBV28 TGTGCCAGCAGTTACGTCCCGGGACTAGCGTGGGGGGAGACCCAGTACTTC CASSYVPGLAWGETQYF
14 - TRBJ2-3 - TRBV12-3/TRBV12-4 TGTGCCAGCAGTTTAATTTCTAGAGCAGATACGCAGTATTTT CASSLISRADTQYF
15 - TRBJ2-1 - TRBV20-1 TGCAGTGCTAGTTGGCGGGGGCCTACTACCAATGAGCAGTTCTTC CSASWRGPTTNEQFF
15 - TRBJ2-3 TRBD2 TRBV10-1 TGCGCCAGCAGCGATCCGGGAGGTCTCACAGATACGCAGTATTTT CASSDPGGLTDTQYF
13 - TRBJ1-1 - TRBV11-3 TGTGCCAGCAGCTTCTCTGAGAACACTGAAGCTTTCTTT CASSFSENTEAFF
16 many TRBJ1-6 TRBD1 TRBV7-3 TGTGCCAGCAGCTCAGTCCTACAGGGGAAAGAGTCACCCCTCCACTTT CASSSVLQGKESPLHF
16 few TRBJ2-3 - TRBV20-1 TGCAGTGCTAGAGTACAGGACTTCTTCCCCACAGATACGCAGTATTTT CSARVQDFFPTDTQYF
17 many TRBJ2-2 - TRBV14 TGTGCCAGCAGCCAAGTGAACGCGTTTCTGAACACCGGGGAGCTGTTTTTT CASSQVNAFLNTGELFF
14 many TRBJ2-3 - TRBV19 TGTGCCAGTAGAGGCCTCCAAGGTGCGGATACGCAGTATTTT CASRGLQGADTQYF
14 few TRBJ2-3 TRBD1 TRBV5-1 TGCGCCAGCAGCTTGGACAGGGGGGTGGATACGCAGTATTTT CASSLDRGVDTQYF
17 many TRBJ2-7 - TRBV12-3/TRBV12-4 TGTGCCAGCAGTTCATCCCAATCCCGCAGAGGTTCCTACGAGCAGTACTTC CASSSSQSRRGSYEQYF
14 many TRBJ2-1 TRBD1 TRBV27 TGTGCCAGCAGTTTGGCCGGGACAGTCAATGAGCAGTTCTTC CASSLAGTVNEQFF
14 few TRBJ2-7 - TRBV3-1 TGTGCCAGCAGCCAAGCGGGGTACTCCTACGAGCAGTACTTC CASSQAGYSYEQYF
14 many TRBJ1-1 - TRBV2 TGTGCCAGCAGGCGAGACAGAGGGAACACTGAAGCTTTCTTT CASRRDRGNTEAFF
15 many TRBJ2-1 - TRBV2 TGTGCCAGCAGTGAACGTCCAGGCAGGTACAATGAGCAGTTCTTC CASSERPGRYNEQFF
13 - TRBJ1-1 - TRBV7-6 TGTGCCAGCAGCTCCCTTCCGGGGCAGGAAGCTTTCTTT CASSSLPGQEAFF
11 many TRBJ1-1 - TRBV12-5 TGTGCTAGTAAGGTGAACACTGAAGCTTTCTTT CASKVNTEAFF
16 many TRBJ1-1 - TRBV5-1 TGCGCCAGCAGCTCCCTCGGACAGATTAAGAACACTGAAGCTTTCTTT CASSSLGQIKNTEAFF